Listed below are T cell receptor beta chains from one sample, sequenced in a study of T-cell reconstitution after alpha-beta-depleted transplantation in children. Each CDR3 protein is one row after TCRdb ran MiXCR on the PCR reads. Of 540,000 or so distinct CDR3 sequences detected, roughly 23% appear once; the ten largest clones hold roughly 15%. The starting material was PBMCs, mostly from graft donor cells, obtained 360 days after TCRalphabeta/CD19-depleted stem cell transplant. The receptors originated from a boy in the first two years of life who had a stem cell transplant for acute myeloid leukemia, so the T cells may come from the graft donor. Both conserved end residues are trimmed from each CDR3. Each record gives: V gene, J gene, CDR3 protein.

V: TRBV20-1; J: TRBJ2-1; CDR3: SPQRGVANEQF
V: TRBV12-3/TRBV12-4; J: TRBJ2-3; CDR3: ASSLTGLSTDTQY
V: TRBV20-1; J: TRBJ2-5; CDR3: SARDQRAGETQY
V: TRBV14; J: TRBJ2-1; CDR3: ASSLPSGNEQF
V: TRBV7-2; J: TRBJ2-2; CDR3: ASSLGGLGTGELF
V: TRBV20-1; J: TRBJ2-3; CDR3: SARDGADPTDTQY
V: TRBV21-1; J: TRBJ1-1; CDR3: ASSPYMNTEAF
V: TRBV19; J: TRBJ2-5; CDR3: ASSAPQGSRETQY
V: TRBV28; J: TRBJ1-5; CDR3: ASSGRDGRPQH
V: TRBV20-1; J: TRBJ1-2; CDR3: SASTRQGAFYGYT
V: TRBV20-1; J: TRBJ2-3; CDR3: SATNFRGGGLTDTQY
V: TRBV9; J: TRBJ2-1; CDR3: ASTAASGNYNEQF
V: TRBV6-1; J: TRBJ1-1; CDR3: ASLKLATEAF
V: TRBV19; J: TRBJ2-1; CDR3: ATGQNYNEQF
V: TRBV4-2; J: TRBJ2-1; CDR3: ASSPGTSGGAAYNEQF
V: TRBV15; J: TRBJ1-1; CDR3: ATSRRGRDEAF
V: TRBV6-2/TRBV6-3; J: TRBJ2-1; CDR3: ASSSQWTAENEQF
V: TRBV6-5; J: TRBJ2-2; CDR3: ASSPGGWGGYNTGELF
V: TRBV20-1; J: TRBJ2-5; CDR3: SALQGSQETQY
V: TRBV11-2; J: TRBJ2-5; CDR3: ASSPRRVPETQY
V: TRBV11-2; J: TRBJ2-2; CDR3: ASGFRGQGSTGELF
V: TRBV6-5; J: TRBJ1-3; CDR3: ASSYGGLGNTIY
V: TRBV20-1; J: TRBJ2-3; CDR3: SASSPSGRGGLSTDTQY
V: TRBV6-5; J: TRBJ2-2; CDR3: ASSYAGFVANTGELF